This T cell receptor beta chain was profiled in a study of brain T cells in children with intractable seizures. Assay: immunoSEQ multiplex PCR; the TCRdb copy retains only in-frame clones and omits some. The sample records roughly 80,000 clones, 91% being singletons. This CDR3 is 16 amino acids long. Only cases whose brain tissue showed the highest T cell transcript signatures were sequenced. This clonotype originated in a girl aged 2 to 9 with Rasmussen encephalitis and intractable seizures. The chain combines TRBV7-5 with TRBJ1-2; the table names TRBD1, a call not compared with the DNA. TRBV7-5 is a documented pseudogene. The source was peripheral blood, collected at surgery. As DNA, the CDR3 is TGTGTCAGAAGCTTAGACCGACAGGGCGAACTTTTTGGCTACACCTTC. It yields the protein CVRSLDRQGELFGYTF.